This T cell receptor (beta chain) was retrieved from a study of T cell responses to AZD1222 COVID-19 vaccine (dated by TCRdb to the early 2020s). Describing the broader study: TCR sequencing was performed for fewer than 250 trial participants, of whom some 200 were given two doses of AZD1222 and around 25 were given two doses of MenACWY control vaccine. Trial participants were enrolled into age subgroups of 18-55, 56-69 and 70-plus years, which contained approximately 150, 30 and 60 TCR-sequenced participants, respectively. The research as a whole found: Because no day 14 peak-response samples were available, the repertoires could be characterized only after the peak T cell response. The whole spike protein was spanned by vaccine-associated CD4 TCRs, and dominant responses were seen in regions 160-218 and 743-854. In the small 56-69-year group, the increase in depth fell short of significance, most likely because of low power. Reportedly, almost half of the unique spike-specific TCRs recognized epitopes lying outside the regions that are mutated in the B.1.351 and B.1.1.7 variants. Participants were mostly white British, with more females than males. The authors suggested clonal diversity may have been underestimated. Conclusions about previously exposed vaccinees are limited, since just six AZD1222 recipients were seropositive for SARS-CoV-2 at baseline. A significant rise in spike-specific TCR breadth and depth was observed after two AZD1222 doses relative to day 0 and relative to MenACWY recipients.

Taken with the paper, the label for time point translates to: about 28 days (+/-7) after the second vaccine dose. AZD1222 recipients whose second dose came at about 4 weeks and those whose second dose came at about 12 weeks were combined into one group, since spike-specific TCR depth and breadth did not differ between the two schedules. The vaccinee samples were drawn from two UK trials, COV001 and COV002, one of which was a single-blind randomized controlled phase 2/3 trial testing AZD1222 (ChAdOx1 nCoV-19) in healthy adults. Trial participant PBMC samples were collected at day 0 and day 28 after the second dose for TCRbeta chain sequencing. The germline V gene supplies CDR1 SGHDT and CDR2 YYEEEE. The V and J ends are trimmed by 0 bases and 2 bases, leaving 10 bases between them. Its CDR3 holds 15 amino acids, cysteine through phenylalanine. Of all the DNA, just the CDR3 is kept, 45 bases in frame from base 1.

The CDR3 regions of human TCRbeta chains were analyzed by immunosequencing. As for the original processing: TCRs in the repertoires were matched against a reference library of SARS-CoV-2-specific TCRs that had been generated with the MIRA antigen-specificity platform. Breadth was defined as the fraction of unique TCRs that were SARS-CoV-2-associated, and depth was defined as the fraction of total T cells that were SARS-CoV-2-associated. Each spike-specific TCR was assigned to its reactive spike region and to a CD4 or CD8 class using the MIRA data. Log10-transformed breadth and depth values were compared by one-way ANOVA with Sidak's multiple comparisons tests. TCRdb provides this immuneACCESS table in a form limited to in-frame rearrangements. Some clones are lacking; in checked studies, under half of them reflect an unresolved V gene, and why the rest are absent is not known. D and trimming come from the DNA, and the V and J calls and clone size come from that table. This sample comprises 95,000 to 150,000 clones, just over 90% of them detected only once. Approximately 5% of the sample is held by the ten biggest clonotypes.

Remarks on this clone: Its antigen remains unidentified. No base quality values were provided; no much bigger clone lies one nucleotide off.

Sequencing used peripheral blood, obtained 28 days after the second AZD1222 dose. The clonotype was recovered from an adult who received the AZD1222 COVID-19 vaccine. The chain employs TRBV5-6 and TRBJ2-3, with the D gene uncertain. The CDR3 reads CASSLGSDFTDTQYF. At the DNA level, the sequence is TGTGCCAGCAGCTTGGGGTCGGATTTCACAGATACGCAGTATTTT.